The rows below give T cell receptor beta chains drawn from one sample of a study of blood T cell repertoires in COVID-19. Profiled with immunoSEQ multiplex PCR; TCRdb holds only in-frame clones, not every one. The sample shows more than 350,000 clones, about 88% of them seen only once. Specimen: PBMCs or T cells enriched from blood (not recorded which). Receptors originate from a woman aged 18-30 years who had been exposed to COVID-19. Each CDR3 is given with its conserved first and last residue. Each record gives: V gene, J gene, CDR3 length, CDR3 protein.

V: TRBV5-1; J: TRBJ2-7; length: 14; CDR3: CASSPATQDYEQYF
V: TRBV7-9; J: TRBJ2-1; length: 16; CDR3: CASSLVYGTGYNEQFF
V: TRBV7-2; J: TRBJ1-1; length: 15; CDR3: CASSLVQGRASEAFF
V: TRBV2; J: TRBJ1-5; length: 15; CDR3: CASKRGGYSNQPQHF
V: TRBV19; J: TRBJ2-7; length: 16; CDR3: CASSPMYEEWVYEQYF
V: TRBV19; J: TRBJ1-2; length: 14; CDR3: CASSTTGTAYGYTF
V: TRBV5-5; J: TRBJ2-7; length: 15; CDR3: CASSSKGHTSHEQYF
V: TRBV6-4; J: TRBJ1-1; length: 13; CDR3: CATSQGSNTEAFF
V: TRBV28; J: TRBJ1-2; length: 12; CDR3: CASSWQNYGYTF
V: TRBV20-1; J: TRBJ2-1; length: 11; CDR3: CSAGGLNEQFF
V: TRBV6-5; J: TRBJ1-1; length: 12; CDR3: CASSFPGAEAFF
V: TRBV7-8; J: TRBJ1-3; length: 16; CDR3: CASSSPGGGTGNTIYF
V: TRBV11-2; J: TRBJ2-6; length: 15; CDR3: CASSSEGSGANVLTF
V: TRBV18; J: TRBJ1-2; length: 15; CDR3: CASSRPDRGHLGYTF
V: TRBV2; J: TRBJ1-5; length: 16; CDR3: CASSEGTGYSNQPQHF
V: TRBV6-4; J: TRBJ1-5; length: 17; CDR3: CASRSGLQTYSNQPQHF
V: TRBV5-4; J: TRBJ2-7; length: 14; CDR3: CASSLEGGDYEQYF
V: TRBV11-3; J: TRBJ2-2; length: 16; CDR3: CASTNGRGEDTGELFF
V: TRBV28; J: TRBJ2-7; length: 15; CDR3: CASSAGLGVSYEQYF
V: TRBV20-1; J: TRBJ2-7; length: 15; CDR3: CSASGDRKSTYEQYF